This paragraph reports one TCR beta chain. This specimen comes from a study of blood T cell repertoires in COVID-19. Looking at the study overall: Researchers got acute and convalescent COVID-19 samples from the United States, Italy and Spain. T cells, B-cell-depleted T cells, or PBMCs provided the cDNA or gDNA that served as material.

The CDR3 runs 17 residues. Germline loops: CDR1 SGDLS, CDR2 YYNGEE. Trimming at V came to 3 bases and at J to 6 bases, leaving 16 bases not matched to a gene. As handled by the study authors: Amplification of reference gene primers provided the estimated nucleated cell counts. Assay: immunoSEQ multiplex PCR; the TCRdb copy retains only in-frame clones and omits some. The D gene and trimming were derived from the DNA, and the V and J assignments and clone size from that table. The profile shows around 130,000 clones, about 85% of them singletons. Material: peripheral blood. The chain links TRBV9 to TRBJ1-2, with 8 nucleotides matching TRBD1. The clonotype originates from a human donor in a cohort sampled during active COVID-19. The CDR3, as DNA: TGTGCCAGCAGCGCCCGTCAGGGGGCGAATGTTCCCCATGGCTACACCTTC. This encodes CASSARQGANVPHGYTF. Based on the CDR3 plus reference TRBV9 and TRBJ1-2, the full variable domain is DSGVTQTPKHLITATGQRVTLRCSPRSGDLSVYWYQQSLDQGLQFLIQYYNGEERAKGNILERFSAQQFPDLHSELNLSSLELGDSALYFCASSARQGANVPHGYTFGSGTRLTVV.